Listed here are 10 T cell receptor beta chains from one sample, sequenced in a study of spatial heterogeneity in lung cancer. TCRdb fed the 5' RACE reads into MiXCR, producing one record per CDR3 protein. The data show about 50,000 distinct CDR3 sequences, approximately 7.6% seen once. Time point specified: sample taken at primary tumor resection. Unsorted whole RNA from tumor, nontumor lung or frozen PBMC underwent sequencing. The sequences come from PBMCs, collected at surgery. The receptors were sampled from a female donor with early-stage non-small cell lung cancer.

This rearrangement joins TRBV10-2 to TRBJ1-1, with no clear D. Germline V CDR1 and CDR2: WSHSY, SAAADI. CDR3 size: 15 residues. Trimming shortened V by 3 bases and J by 1 base, and 12 bases separated the two germline ends. The CDR3 loop is CASSDKLPPNTEAFF. Here the CDR3 DNA reads TGCGCCAGCAGTGACAAGCTCCCCCCGAACACTGAAGCTTTCTTT.

Ten or more counts support this clonotype. The chain uses TRBV5-4 and TRBJ2-3; the match to TRBD1 covers 10 bases. V lost 2 bases to trimming and J lost 3 bases; unmatched junction nucleotides: 6. The CDR3 is 16 residues long. Germline-derived CDR1 and CDR2 are SGHNT and YYREEE (reference sequence). CDR3 in amino acids: CASSLRGTGVTDTQYF. CDR3 nucleotide sequence: TGTGCCAGCAGCTTAAGGGGGACAGGGGTGACAGATACGCAGTATTTT. Looking up the rest from reference TRBV5-4 and TRBJ2-3 gives the full variable domain: ETGVTQSPTHLIKTRGQQVTLRCSSQSGHNTVSWYQQALGQGPQFIFQYYREEENGRGNFPPRFSGLQFPNYSSELNVNALELDDSALYLCASSLRGTGVTDTQYFGPGTRLTVL.

The V gene is TRBV5-1, the J gene TRBJ2-5; D is unclear. Germline V gene sequence: CDR1 SGHRS, CDR2 YFSETQ. This CDR3 is built from 13 residues. V was clipped by 2 bases and J by 5 bases, with 10 bases between them. For the CDR3, the DNA is TGCGCCAGCAGCTTAGGACCCGAGGAGACCCAGTACTTC. Translation gives CASSLGPEETQYF.

This sequence joins TRBV19 and TRBJ1-3; D is unresolved. This CDR3 has 16 residues. CDR1 LNHDA and CDR2 SQIVND come from the germline V gene (reference sequence). V was clipped by 4 bases and J by 2 bases, with 15 bases between them. CDR3 residues: CASSTTTKAAGNTIYF. As DNA, the CDR3 is TGTGCCAGTAGTACCACGACCAAAGCAGCTGGAAACACCATATATTTT.

Many counts were recorded for this clonotype. The chain employs TRBV20-1 and TRBJ2-7; TRBD1 matches 8 bases. V trimming: 3 bases; J trimming: 4 bases; junction bases outside the gene matches: 8. This CDR3 spans 14 amino acids. Per germline, CDR1 DFQATT and CDR2 SNEGSKA (reference sequence). CDR3 region: CSARTGQGRYEQYF. The CDR3 nucleotides read TGCAGTGCTAGGACTGGACAGGGAAGATACGAGCAGTACTTC.

The gene calls are TRBV7-2 and TRBJ2-1, with D perhaps given as TRBD1 or TRBD2 (5 bases each). Germline V gene lookup returns CDR1 SGHTA and CDR2 FQGNSA. This CDR3 is built from 17 residues. V lost 5 bases and J 5 bases, leaving 22 bases between the germline ends. For the CDR3, the DNA is TGTGCCAGCAGCACACCATTCGGGACGGGGCCTAACAATGAGCAGTTCTTC. It codes for CASSTPFGTGPNNEQFF.

This sequence joins TRBV19 and TRBJ1-5; 9 positions match TRBD1. The CDR3 runs to 18 residues. Germline lookup yields CDR1 LNHDA and CDR2 SQIVND (reference sequence). Trimming removed 9 bases from V and 6 bases from J; junction bases left unmatched: 21. CDR3 DNA: TGTGCCAGAGAAGCCGGGACAGGGAAAAGTGAGAGAGGTCAGCCCCAGCATTTT. Translation: CAREAGTGKSERGQPQHF.

The gene calls are TRBV29-1 and TRBJ1-2, with TRBD1 matching over 8 bases. CDR1 is SQVTM, CDR2 ANQGSEA, per germline. This CDR3 is built from 12 residues. V shed 7 bases and J 4 bases; nucleotides not matched to a gene: 5. The CDR3 sequence is CSATDRAYGYTF. The CDR3 bases are TGCAGCGCCACGGACAGGGCCTATGGCTACACCTTC.

J is TRBJ2-5 and V is TRBV7-2; D perhaps matches TRBD2 (6 bases). The germline gives CDR1 SGHTA, CDR2 FQGNSA. V lost 7 bases and J lost 1, with 13 bases in between. The CDR3 covers 14 residues. CDR3 loop: CASTGSGFQETQYF. CDR3 DNA sequence: TGTGCCAGCACCGGGAGCGGGTTCCAAGAGACCCAGTACTTC.

This clonotype ranks as medium-sized. The V call is TRBV12-3 or TRBV12-4, the J call TRBJ1-5, with 8 bases aligning to TRBD1. After removal of 5 bases from V and 6 bases from J, the junction contained 6 bases not matched to a gene. CDR3 length equals 14 residues. This CDR3 is CASSRTGGGQPQHF. In DNA, the CDR3 is TGTGCCAGCAGTCGTACAGGGGGGGGTCAGCCCCAGCATTTT.